The 10 T cell receptor beta chains given below trace back to one sample, sequenced in a study of T-cell memory formation after mild COVID-19. TCRdb passed the 5' RACE reads through MiXCR, listing each CDR3 protein once. Among about 320,000 distinct CDR3 sequences listed, 14% were seen once. The sequenced material came from PBMCs or a T cell subset sorted from them (not recorded which). These receptor sequences come from a man aged 18 to 29 who had mild COVID-19 (a few samples of this study predate the infection). Cell type and time point are not known.

The chain uses TRBV9 and TRBJ2-7; the D is unclear. Deletions cut 3 bases from V and 2 bases from J, with 12 bases between. Germline CDR1 SGDLS, CDR2 YYNGEE. This CDR3 comprises 14 residues. The CDR3 DNA reads TGTGCCAGCAGCGCCGCCGGCGGAGCCTACGAGCAGTACTTC. Amino acid sequence: CASSAAGGAYEQYF.

The sample holds a few counts of this clonotype. The CDR3 nucleotides are TGTGCCAGCAGTTGGGTTAGCGGGGGCGAGCAGTTCTTC. It codes for CASSWVSGGEQFF. The chain combines TRBV27 with TRBJ2-1; 9 bases agree with TRBD2. V lost 4 bases and J lost 10; bases outside the gene matches: 5. Germline CDR1 reads MNHEY; CDR2 reads SMNVEV (reference sequence). This CDR3 is built from 13 residues.

This clonotype was counted a few times. The chain is built from TRBV19 and TRBJ2-1; D gene ambiguous. The germline CDR1 and CDR2 sequences are LNHDA and SQIVND (reference sequence). The CDR3 length is 11 residues. V lost 7 bases and J 4 bases, leaving 5 bases between the germline ends. The chain's CDR3 is CASTDYNEQFF. CDR3 sequence (DNA): TGTGCCAGTACAGATTACAATGAGCAGTTCTTC.

The chain couples TRBV5-1 to TRBJ2-3, with 7 nucleotides matching TRBD1. The CDR3 consists of 14 residues. The germline V gene has CDR1 SGHRS and CDR2 YFSETQ. V lost 3 bases and J lost 5; bases outside the gene matches: 6. In DNA, the CDR3 is TGCGCCAGCAGCTGGACAGGTTTTAGAGATACGCAGTATTTT. It translates to CASSWTGFRDTQYF.

This clonotype was found a few times. The chain joins TRBV7-2 to TRBJ1-1; D is unresolved. Germline V gene data show CDR1 as SGHTA and CDR2 as FQGNSA. The V and J ends lost 0 bases and 4 bases respectively, with 15 bases between them. This CDR3 comprises 16 residues. The CDR3 is CASSLARGGVFTEAFF. CDR3 coding DNA: TGTGCCAGCAGCTTAGCGCGGGGTGGGGTTTTCACTGAAGCTTTCTTT.

This clonotype came up a few times. CDR3 amino acids: CASSQESRGQGFGYTF. The CDR3 DNA reads TGCGCCAGCAGCCAAGAATCAAGGGGGCAAGGATTCGGCTACACCTTC. The chain links TRBV4-1 to TRBJ1-2; 7 bases line up with TRBD1. In germline, CDR1 is MGHRA, CDR2 YSYEKL. This CDR3 has 16 amino acids. V was clipped by 0 bases and J by 8 bases; unmatched bases: 12.

This clonotype was picked up a small number of times. The chain's CDR3 is CASRIGTVETEAFF. The CDR3 nucleotides are TGCGCCAGCAGAATTGGGACAGTGGAAACTGAAGCTTTCTTT. The J gene is TRBJ1-1, the V gene TRBV5-1, with 7 bases aligning to TRBD1. The germline gives CDR1 SGHRS, CDR2 YFSETQ. The V and J ends lost 5 bases and 5 bases, in that order; junction bases with no gene match: 9. The CDR3 is made up of 14 amino acids.

A few counts support this clonotype. The DNA of the CDR3 is TGCGCCAGCAGCCAAGTGGGCCTGGGAGAGACCCAGTACTTC. It yields the protein CASSQVGLGETQYF. This chain uses TRBV4-3 with TRBJ2-5; the D is unclear. This CDR3 is built from 14 residues. The V and J ends lost 1 base and 4 bases respectively, with 10 bases between them. Germline V gives CDR1 LGHNA, CDR2 YSLEER.

CDR3 coding DNA: TGTGCCAGCAGCCAGGGCGACATATTCATGAACACTGAAGCTTTCTTT. Translated: CASSQGDIFMNTEAFF. The chain recombines TRBV3-1 with TRBJ1-1, with D hard to call. V dropped 3 bases and J dropped 0 bases, with 14 bases sitting between them. The CDR3 is 16 residues long. From germline, CDR1 is LGHDT and CDR2 YNNKEL (reference sequence).

V is TRBV4-1 and J is TRBJ1-2; no reliable D call. This CDR3 region has 16 residues. Trimming stripped 6 bases from V and 0 bases from J, with 17 bases between. Germline V gives CDR1 MGHRA, CDR2 YSYEKL. As DNA, the CDR3 is TGCGCCAGCAGTTTAAGACTCACCGGGGCTAACTATGGCTACACCTTC. It translates to CASSLRLTGANYGYTF.